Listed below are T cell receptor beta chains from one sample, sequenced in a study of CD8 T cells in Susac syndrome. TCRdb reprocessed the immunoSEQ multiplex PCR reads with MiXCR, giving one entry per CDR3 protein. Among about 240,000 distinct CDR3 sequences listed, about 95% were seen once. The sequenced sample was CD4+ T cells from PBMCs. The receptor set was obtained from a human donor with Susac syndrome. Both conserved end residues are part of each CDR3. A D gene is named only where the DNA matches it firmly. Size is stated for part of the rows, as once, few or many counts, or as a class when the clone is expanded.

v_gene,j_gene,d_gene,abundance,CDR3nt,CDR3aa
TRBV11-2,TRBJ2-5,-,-,TGTGCCAGCAGCTTTTGGGTTTCTAAGGAGACCCAGTACTTC,CASSFWVSKETQYF
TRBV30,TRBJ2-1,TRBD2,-,TGTGCCTGGAGTGAGCAGACTAGCGGGAGCTTTATCTTC,CAWSEQTSGSFIF
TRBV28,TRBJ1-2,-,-,TGTGCCAGCAATCAGGGGCCCGGACTGTTCTATGGCTACACCTTC,CASNQGPGLFYGYTF
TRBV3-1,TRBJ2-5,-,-,TGTGCCAGCAGCCAAGATTATTCGAGACAGGGAGGAGAGACCCAGTACTTC,CASSQDYSRQGGETQYF
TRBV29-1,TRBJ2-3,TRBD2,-,TGCAGCGTTACCACACTAGCGGTTAGCACAGATACGCAGTATTTT,CSVTTLAVSTDTQYF
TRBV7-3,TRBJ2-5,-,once,TGTGCCAGCAGCCTGACTGGGGCGGAGAGGGAAGAGACCCAGTACTTC,CASSLTGAEREETQYF
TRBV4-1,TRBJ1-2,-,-,TGCGCCAGCAGTCCACAAAGCATAGGGGTAGGCTACACCTTC,CASSPQSIGVGYTF
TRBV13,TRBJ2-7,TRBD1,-,TGTGCCAGCAGCGAATGGGGGACAGGCCGAGACTACGAGCAGTACTTC,CASSEWGTGRDYEQYF
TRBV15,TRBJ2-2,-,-,TGTGCCACCAGCAGAGATTCGACCGGGGAGCTGTTTTTT,CATSRDSTGELFF
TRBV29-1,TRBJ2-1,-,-,TGCAGCGTTGTCAATGACAGACTAAACAATGAGCAGTTCTTC,CSVVNDRLNNEQFF
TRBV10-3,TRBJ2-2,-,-,TGTGCCATCAGTGCGGGGCCGAACACCGGGGAGCTGTTTTTT,CAISAGPNTGELFF
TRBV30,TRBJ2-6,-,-,TGTGCCACCGACCCCTCTGGGGCCAACGTCCTGACTTTC,CATDPSGANVLTF
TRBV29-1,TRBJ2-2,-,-,TGCAGCGTTGAATTGGGTGGCGGGGAGCTGTTTTTT,CSVELGGGELFF
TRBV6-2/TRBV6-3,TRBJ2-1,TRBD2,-,TGTGCCAGCAGACTGACTAGCGGAGGATACAATGAGCAGTTCTTC,CASRLTSGGYNEQFF
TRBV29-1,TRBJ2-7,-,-,TGCAGCGTTGAAACGACAGGTTCCTACGAGCAGTACTTC,CSVETTGSYEQYF
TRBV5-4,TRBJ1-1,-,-,TGTGCCAGCAGCTTGGCCCACACTGAAGCTTTCTTT,CASSLAHTEAFF
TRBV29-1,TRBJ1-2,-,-,TGCAGCGTTGGTGAGACAGGCTATGGCTACACCTTC,CSVGETGYGYTF
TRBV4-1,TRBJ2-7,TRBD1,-,TGCGCCAGCAGCCAACCGACAGGGGTCTACGAGCAGTACTTC,CASSQPTGVYEQYF
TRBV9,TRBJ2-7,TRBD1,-,TGTGCCAGCAGCCCGGGCCGACGGGACAGGGGCTACGAGCAGTACTTC,CASSPGRRDRGYEQYF
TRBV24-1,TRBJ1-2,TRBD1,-,TGTGCCACCAGCGGACAGGGAGGGCCAGGGGGCTACACCTTC,CATSGQGGPGGYTF
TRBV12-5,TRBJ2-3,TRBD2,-,TGTGCTAGTGGTTTGGTGACTAGCGGGAGGGCCACAGATACGCAGTATTTT,CASGLVTSGRATDTQYF
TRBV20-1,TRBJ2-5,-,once,TGCAGTGCCCCTTTCCGACGGGAGACCCAGTACTTC,CSAPFRRETQYF
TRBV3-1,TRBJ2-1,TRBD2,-,TGTGCCAGCAGCCGGGGACTAGCGGGAGTCAATGAGCAGTTCTTC,CASSRGLAGVNEQFF
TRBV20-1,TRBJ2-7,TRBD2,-,TGCAGTGCTAGAAGCACCAGCGGGATCTACGAGCAGTACTTC,CSARSTSGIYEQYF
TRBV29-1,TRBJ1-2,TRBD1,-,TGCAGCGTCACAGGGGGCACTAACTATGGCTACACCTTC,CSVTGGTNYGYTF
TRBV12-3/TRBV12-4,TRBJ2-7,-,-,TGTGCCAGCAGCATGCCTCCGGGGCGGGGCCGTCTAGGGCAGTACTTC,CASSMPPGRGRLGQYF
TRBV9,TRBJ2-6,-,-,TGTGCCAGCAGCGTAGGGAGCGAGACAGGGAGGTCTTTC,CASSVGSETGRSF
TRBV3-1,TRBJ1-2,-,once,TGTGCCAGCAGCCAAAGCCCGGGTTCCCCGCTTGGCTACACCTTC,CASSQSPGSPLGYTF
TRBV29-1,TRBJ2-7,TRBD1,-,TGCAGCGGCCGGGACAGGGGCGGATACGAGCAGTACTTC,CSGRDRGGYEQYF
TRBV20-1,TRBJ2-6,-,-,TGCAGTGCCAGACTGGCTTCTGGGGCCAACGTCCTGACTTTC,CSARLASGANVLTF
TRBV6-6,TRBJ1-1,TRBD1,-,TGTGCCAGCAGTGAGGACAGGGCTCTGAACACTGAAGCTTTCTTT,CASSEDRALNTEAFF